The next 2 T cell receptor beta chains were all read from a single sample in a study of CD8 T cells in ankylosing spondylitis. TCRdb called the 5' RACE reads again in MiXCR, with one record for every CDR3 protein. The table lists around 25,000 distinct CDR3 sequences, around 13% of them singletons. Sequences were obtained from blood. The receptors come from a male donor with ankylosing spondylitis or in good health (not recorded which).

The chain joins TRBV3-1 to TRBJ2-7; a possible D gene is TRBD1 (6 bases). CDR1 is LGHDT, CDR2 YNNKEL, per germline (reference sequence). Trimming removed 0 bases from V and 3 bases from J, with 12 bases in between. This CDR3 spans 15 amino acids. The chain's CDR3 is CASSQDTGQLYEQYF. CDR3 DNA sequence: TGTGCCAGCAGCCAAGATACCGGACAGCTCTACGAGCAGTACTTC.

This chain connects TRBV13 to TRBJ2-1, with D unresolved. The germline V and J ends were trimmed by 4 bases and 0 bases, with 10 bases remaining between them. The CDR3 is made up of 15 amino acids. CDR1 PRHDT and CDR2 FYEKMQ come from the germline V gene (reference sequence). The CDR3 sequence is CASSSRRSSYNEQFF. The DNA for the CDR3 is TGTGCCAGCAGCTCCCGAAGAAGCTCCTACAATGAGCAGTTCTTC.